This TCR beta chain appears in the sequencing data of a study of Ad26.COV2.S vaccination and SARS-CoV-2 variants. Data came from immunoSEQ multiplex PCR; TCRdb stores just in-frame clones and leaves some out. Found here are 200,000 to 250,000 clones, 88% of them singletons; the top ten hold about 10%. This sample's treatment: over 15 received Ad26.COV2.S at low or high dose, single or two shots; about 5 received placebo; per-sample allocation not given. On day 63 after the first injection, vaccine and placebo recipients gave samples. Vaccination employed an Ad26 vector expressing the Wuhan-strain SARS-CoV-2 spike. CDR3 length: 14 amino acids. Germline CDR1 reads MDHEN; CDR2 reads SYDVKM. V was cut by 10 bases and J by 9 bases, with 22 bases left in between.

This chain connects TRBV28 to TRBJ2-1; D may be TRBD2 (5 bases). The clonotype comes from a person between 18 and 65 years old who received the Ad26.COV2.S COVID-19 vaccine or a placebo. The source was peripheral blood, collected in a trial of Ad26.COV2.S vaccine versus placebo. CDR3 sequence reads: CAIRGSVALGEQFF. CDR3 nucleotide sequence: TGTGCCATCCGCGGGTCCGTTGCCCTCGGTGAGCAGTTCTTC. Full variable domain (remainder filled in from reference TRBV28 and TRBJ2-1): DVKVTQSSRYLVKRTGEKVFLECVQDMDHENMFWYRQDPGLGLRLIYFSYDVKMKEKGDIPEGYSVSREKKERFSLILESASTNQTSMYLCAIRGSVALGEQFFGPGTRLTVL.